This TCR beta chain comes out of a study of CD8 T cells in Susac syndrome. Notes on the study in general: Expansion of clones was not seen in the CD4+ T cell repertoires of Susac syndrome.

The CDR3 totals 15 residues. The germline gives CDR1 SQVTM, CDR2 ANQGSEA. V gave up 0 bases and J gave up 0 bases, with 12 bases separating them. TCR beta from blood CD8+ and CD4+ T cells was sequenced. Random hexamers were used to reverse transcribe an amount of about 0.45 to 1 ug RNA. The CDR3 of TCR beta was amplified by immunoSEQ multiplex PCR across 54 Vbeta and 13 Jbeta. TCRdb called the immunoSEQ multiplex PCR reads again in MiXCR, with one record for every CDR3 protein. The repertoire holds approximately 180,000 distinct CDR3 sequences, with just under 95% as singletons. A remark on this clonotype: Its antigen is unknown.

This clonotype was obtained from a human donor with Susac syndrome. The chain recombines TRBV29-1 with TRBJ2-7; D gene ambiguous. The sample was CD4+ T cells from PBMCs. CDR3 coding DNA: TGCAGCGTTGAAGAGGAACGCTCACCCTCCTACGAGCAGTACTTC. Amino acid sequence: CSVEEERSPSYEQYF.